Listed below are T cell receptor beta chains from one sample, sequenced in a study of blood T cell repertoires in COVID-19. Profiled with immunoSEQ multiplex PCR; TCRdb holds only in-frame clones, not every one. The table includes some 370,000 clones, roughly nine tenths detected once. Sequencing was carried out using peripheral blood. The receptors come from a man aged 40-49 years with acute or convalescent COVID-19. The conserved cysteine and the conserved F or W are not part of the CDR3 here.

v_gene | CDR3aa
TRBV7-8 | ASSLGLPGGYNSPLH
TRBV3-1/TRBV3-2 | ASSRRADTQY
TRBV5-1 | ASSPKTGAGNTIY
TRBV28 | ASRTGLAGDQETQY
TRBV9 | ASSVAGEETQY
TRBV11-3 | ASSLSGNEQF
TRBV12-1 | ASSFCRKDRENSPLH
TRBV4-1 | ASSQLLADETDTQY
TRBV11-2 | ASSSGLGSYEQY
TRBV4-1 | ASSQVRGGDYEQY
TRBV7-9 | ASSSHPGNTIY
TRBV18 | ASSSSGAEQY
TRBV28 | ASSLPQGSGNSPLH
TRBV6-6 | ASSYQDRANTEAF
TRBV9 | ASSVGGGWGYGYT
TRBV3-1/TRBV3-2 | ASSLETGTGFHEQY
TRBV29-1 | SVAGLANPEQY
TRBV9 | ASSVAPGFQGFNEKLF
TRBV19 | ASSTRDRGKVSPLH
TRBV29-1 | SVGQNTGELF
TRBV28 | ASRPGTGVEKLF
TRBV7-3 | ASSPGLAGGYEQY
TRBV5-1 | ASQQGGGNTEAF
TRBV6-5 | ASRRQGNTGELF
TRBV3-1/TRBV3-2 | ASSLTWTGVYGYT
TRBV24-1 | ATSERGWRGNQPQH
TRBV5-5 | ASSLELSSYEQY
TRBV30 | AWSVGGATTEAF
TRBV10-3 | AIQADGDRYEQY
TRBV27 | ASSFDRGPVNSNYGYT
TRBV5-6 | ASSLGLAGGQETQY